This T cell receptor (beta chain) was captured in a study of neurological immune-mediated disorders. Study results and caveats: Expanded clones shared no identical CDR3 amino acid sequences across subjects, which suggested private TCR-beta repertoires in all groups.

With 10-nucleotide random UMIs, 5'RACE was used to make the cDNA. Sequencing of 15-18 subjects in each run yielded over 190 million TCR-beta sequences. TCRdb recomputed calls from the 5' RACE reads with MiXCR, one row per CDR3 protein. The sample yields tens of thousands of distinct CDR3 sequences, roughly 9% seen once. This clonotype was seen repeatedly, ten times or more. Its specificity is unknown. Germline-derived CDR1 and CDR2 are LNHNV and YYDKDF (reference sequence). The CDR3 runs 15 residues. Trimming cost V 0 bases and J 7 bases, with 15 bases left between them. The study built unsorted libraries from 2 million PBMCs kept at -80 C.

This clonotype was sampled from a man in his forties or fifties in good health. The genes are TRBV15 and TRBJ1-2; D ambiguous. Sequencing was carried out using PBMCs. DNA for the CDR3: TGTGCCACCAGCAGAGATTGGGCCACGCTCGGTGGCTACACCTTC. It translates to CATSRDWATLGGYTF.